This is a list of T cell receptor beta chains from one sample in a study of tumor-infiltrating lymphocytes in oesophageal squamous cell carcinoma. Using its own MiXCR run on the PCR reads, TCRdb lists one record per CDR3 protein. Of over 11,000 distinct CDR3 sequences in the sample, approximately 45% were seen once. Sequencing was performed on blood. These receptors all come from a male donor with esophageal squamous cell carcinoma. Each CDR3 is given with its conserved first and last residue. The order of the fields is D gene, clone size, J gene, V gene, CDR3 protein, CDR3 DNA. A D gene is named only where the DNA matches it firmly. A clone size is listed for some rows: how often the clone was seen (once, few, many), or a class if it is expanded.

D: NA; size: NA; J: TRBJ2-5; V: TRBV6-1; CDR3: CASSPTPTGLETQYF; DNA: TGTGCCAGCAGCCCGACCCCCACAGGGTTAGAGACCCAGTACTTC
D: TRBD2; size: NA; J: TRBJ2-3; V: TRBV7-2; CDR3: CASSPLAGVVGTQYF; DNA: TGTGCCAGCAGCCCCCTAGCGGGAGTGGTTGGTACGCAGTATTTT
D: TRBD1; size: NA; J: TRBJ1-1; V: TRBV24-1; CDR3: CATSEETGGAFF; DNA: TGTGCCACCAGTGAAGAGACAGGGGGAGCTTTCTTT
D: NA; size: NA; J: TRBJ2-1; V: TRBV7-9; CDR3: CASSLVLGSYNEQFF; DNA: TGTGCCAGCAGCTTAGTTCTCGGCTCCTACAATGAGCAGTTCTTC
D: TRBD1; size: few; J: TRBJ2-7; V: TRBV5-1; CDR3: CASSLGDRDVYEQYF; DNA: TGCGCCAGCAGCTTAGGCGACAGGGATGTCTACGAGCAGTACTTC
D: NA; size: NA; J: TRBJ2-1; V: TRBV7-2; CDR3: CASSFKLHNEQFF; DNA: TGTGCCAGCAGCTTTAAGCTACACAATGAGCAGTTCTTC
D: NA; size: NA; J: TRBJ2-7; V: TRBV7-3; CDR3: CASSLLVRGGEQYF; DNA: TGTGCCAGCAGCTTGCTCGTTAGGGGCGGCGAGCAGTACTTC
D: TRBD2; size: few; J: TRBJ2-7; V: TRBV12-3/TRBV12-4; CDR3: CASSGGLGPLEQYF; DNA: TGTGCCAGCAGCGGAGGACTAGGACCCCTCGAGCAGTACTTC
D: TRBD2; size: few; J: TRBJ2-7; V: TRBV5-1; CDR3: CASSSPETSVYEQYF; DNA: TGCGCCAGCAGCTCCCCGGAGACTAGCGTCTACGAGCAGTACTTC
D: TRBD2; size: medium-sized; J: TRBJ2-7; V: TRBV6-1; CDR3: CASRGSGVPYEQYF; DNA: TGTGCCAGCAGGGGAAGCGGGGTACCATACGAGCAGTACTTC
D: TRBD1; size: NA; J: TRBJ2-7; V: TRBV11-1; CDR3: CASSYDRGPYNEQYF; DNA: TGTGCCAGCAGCTACGACAGGGGGCCCTACAATGAGCAGTACTTC
D: NA; size: NA; J: TRBJ2-1; V: TRBV7-6; CDR3: CASSPTSYDEQFF; DNA: TGTGCCAGCAGTCCCACTAGCTACGATGAGCAGTTCTTC
D: TRBD1; size: few; J: TRBJ2-7; V: TRBV7-8; CDR3: CASSFGQGGEQYF; DNA: TGTGCCAGCAGCTTTGGACAGGGGGGGGAGCAGTACTTC
D: NA; size: few; J: TRBJ2-7; V: TRBV6-1; CDR3: CASRDDSGWEQYF; DNA: TGTGCCAGCAGGGACGACTCTGGGTGGGAGCAGTACTTC
D: TRBD2; size: once; J: TRBJ2-1; V: TRBV20-1; CDR3: CSARQTSGRAFVYNEQFF; DNA: TGCAGTGCTAGACAGACTAGCGGGAGGGCCTTTGTTTACAATGAGCAGTTCTTC
D: NA; size: few; J: TRBJ2-5; V: TRBV7-3; CDR3: CASSLRGHGETQYF; DNA: TGTGCCAGCAGCTTAAGAGGGCATGGGGAGACCCAGTACTTC
D: NA; size: NA; J: TRBJ1-5; V: TRBV28; CDR3: CASSWDTYQPQHF; DNA: TGTGCCAGCAGTTGGGACACATATCAGCCCCAGCATTTT
D: TRBD2; size: few; J: TRBJ2-1; V: TRBV10-3; CDR3: CAIRPGLAGALDNEQFF; DNA: TGTGCCATCAGACCGGGACTAGCGGGAGCCCTTGACAATGAGCAGTTCTTC
D: TRBD2; size: medium-sized; J: TRBJ2-1; V: TRBV11-3; CDR3: CASRPGLAEYNEQFF; DNA: TGTGCCAGCAGACCGGGACTAGCGGAATACAATGAGCAGTTCTTC
D: TRBD2; size: NA; J: TRBJ2-5; V: TRBV7-6; CDR3: CASSTGASGSKTQYF; DNA: TGTGCCAGCAGCACAGGGGCTAGCGGGAGTAAGACCCAGTACTTC
D: NA; size: few; J: TRBJ2-5; V: TRBV7-2; CDR3: CASSPLRGTQYF; DNA: TGTGCCAGCAGCCCCTTGCGAGGGACCCAGTACTTC
D: NA; size: few; J: TRBJ1-1; V: TRBV18; CDR3: CASSPGGGNPEAFF; DNA: TGTGCCAGCTCCCCCGGGGGAGGGAACCCTGAAGCTTTCTTT
D: NA; size: many; J: TRBJ2-7; V: TRBV7-2; CDR3: CASSLTYEQYF; DNA: TGTGCCAGCAGCCTCACATACGAGCAGTACTTC
D: TRBD1; size: NA; J: TRBJ1-1; V: TRBV6-6; CDR3: CASSYSSGGLNTEAFF; DNA: TGTGCCAGCAGTTACAGTTCAGGGGGTTTGAACACTGAAGCTTTCTTT
D: NA; size: many; J: TRBJ1-1; V: TRBV28; CDR3: CASSRMNTEAFF; DNA: TGTGCCAGCAGTAGGATGAACACTGAAGCTTTCTTT
D: NA; size: few; J: TRBJ2-1; V: TRBV6-1; CDR3: CASIPNPTYNEQFF; DNA: TGTGCCAGCATACCCAATCCCACCTACAATGAGCAGTTCTTC
D: NA; size: many; J: TRBJ1-1; V: TRBV11-2; CDR3: CASSANRVGPEAFF; DNA: TGTGCCAGCAGCGCAAACAGGGTAGGTCCTGAAGCTTTCTTT
D: NA; size: NA; J: TRBJ2-5; V: TRBV7-3; CDR3: CASSVSGQETQYF; DNA: TGTGCCAGCAGCGTGAGCGGGCAAGAGACCCAGTACTTC
D: TRBD1; size: NA; J: TRBJ2-5; V: TRBV7-6; CDR3: CVTGVQETQYF; DNA: TGTGTCACAGGGGTTCAAGAGACCCAGTACTTC
D: NA; size: NA; J: TRBJ2-4; V: TRBV7-8; CDR3: CASSPGTLGIQYF; DNA: TGTGCCAGCAGCCCCGGGACACTGGGCATTCAGTACTTC
D: NA; size: NA; J: TRBJ2-5; V: TRBV28; CDR3: CAITPQDQETQYF; DNA: TGTGCCATCACGCCCCAGGATCAAGAGACCCAGTACTTC
D: TRBD2; size: NA; J: TRBJ2-1; V: TRBV6-8; CDR3: CASSVFPAGVGNEQFF; DNA: TGTGCCAGCAGTGTATTTCCAGCGGGAGTGGGGAATGAGCAGTTCTTC
D: NA; size: NA; J: TRBJ2-2; V: TRBV19; CDR3: CASRLGVPYTGELFF; DNA: TGTGCCAGTAGGTTGGGGGTTCCTTACACCGGGGAGCTGTTTTTT
D: TRBD2; size: few; J: TRBJ2-5; V: TRBV6-1; CDR3: CASSEGGGVAGFQETQYF; DNA: TGTGCCAGCAGTGAAGGGGGGGGAGTAGCGGGATTCCAAGAGACCCAGTACTTC
D: NA; size: NA; J: TRBJ1-1; V: TRBV6-8; CDR3: CASSYSEGYTEAFF; DNA: TGTGCCAGCAGTTACTCTGAGGGTTACACTGAAGCTTTCTTT
D: TRBD2; size: medium-sized; J: TRBJ2-3; V: TRBV6-1; CDR3: CASSVAGVADTQYF; DNA: TGTGCCAGCAGTGTAGCGGGAGTGGCAGATACGCAGTATTTT
D: NA; size: once; J: TRBJ2-5; V: TRBV6-1; CDR3: CASSYRLSAQSKETQYF; DNA: TGTGCCAGCAGTTATCGTCTTTCAGCGCAAAGTAAAGAGACCCAGTACTTC
D: NA; size: NA; J: TRBJ2-1; V: TRBV7-2; CDR3: CASSFRLVEDNEQFF; DNA: TGTGCCAGCAGCTTTCGACTAGTAGAGGACAATGAGCAGTTCTTC
D: NA; size: NA; J: TRBJ2-7; V: TRBV7-4; CDR3: CASSHLQASRSTDTQYF; DNA: TGTGCCAGCAGTCACCTGCAGGCTAGCAGATCCACAGATACGCAGTACTTC
D: TRBD1; size: few; J: TRBJ2-3; V: TRBV6-1; CDR3: CASSERQGVTDTQYF; DNA: TGTGCCAGCAGTGAAAGACAGGGGGTCACAGATACGCAGTATTTT
D: TRBD2; size: NA; J: TRBJ2-5; V: TRBV28; CDR3: CASSPRLANQETQYF; DNA: TGTGCCAGCAGTCCCCGACTAGCTAATCAAGAGACCCAGTACTTC
D: NA; size: few; J: TRBJ2-5; V: TRBV6-6; CDR3: CASSIPNLNSPLHF; DNA: TGTGCCAGCAGTATACCGAACTTGAATTCACCCCTCCACTTC
D: NA; size: many; J: TRBJ2-5; V: TRBV5-6; CDR3: CASSLVGVKGPQYF; DNA: TGTGCCAGCAGCTTGGTAGGGGTGAAAGGGCCCCAGTACTTC
D: NA; size: NA; J: TRBJ2-7; V: TRBV2; CDR3: CASSEDPGPTPYEQYF; DNA: TGTGCCAGCAGTGAAGATCCGGGCCCCACCCCTTATGAGCAGTACTTC
D: TRBD1; size: many; J: TRBJ2-5; V: TRBV12-3/TRBV12-4; CDR3: CASSLAGGEETQYF; DNA: TGTGCCAGCAGTTTAGCAGGGGGCGAAGAGACCCAGTACTTC
D: TRBD1; size: few; J: TRBJ2-5; V: TRBV7-9; CDR3: CASSLAGTGAGETQYF; DNA: TGTGCCAGCAGCCTTGCCGGGACAGGGGCCGGGGAGACCCAGTACTTC
D: TRBD1; size: NA; J: TRBJ2-7; V: TRBV7-2; CDR3: CASSFLGQGTYEQYF; DNA: TGTGCCAGCAGCTTTCTTGGACAGGGGACCTACGAGCAGTACTTC
D: NA; size: NA; J: TRBJ2-5; V: TRBV7-8; CDR3: CASSLVLVQGTQYF; DNA: TGTGCCAGCAGCTTAGTTTTGGTCCAAGGGACCCAGTACTTC
D: NA; size: few; J: TRBJ2-1; V: TRBV7-3; CDR3: CASSSRGNLGSYNEQFF; DNA: TGTGCCAGCAGCTCAAGGGGGAATCTAGGCTCCTACAATGAGCAGTTCTTC
D: NA; size: NA; J: TRBJ2-5; V: TRBV12-3/TRBV12-4; CDR3: CASSLTSGGQETQYF; DNA: TGTGCCAGCAGTTTAACCTCAGGGGGGCAAGAGACCCAGTACTTC
D: NA; size: many; J: TRBJ2-3; V: TRBV6-1; CDR3: CASSYGGADTQYF; DNA: TGTGCCAGCAGTTATGGGGGTGCAGATACGCAGTATTTT
D: TRBD2; size: NA; J: TRBJ2-3; V: TRBV7-2; CDR3: CASSSTSGRARADTQYF; DNA: TGTGCCAGCAGCTCCACTAGCGGGAGGGCCCGTGCAGATACGCAGTATTTT
D: TRBD2; size: NA; J: TRBJ2-1; V: TRBV25-1; CDR3: CASSPFQREGPNEQFF; DNA: TGTGCCAGCAGTCCATTCCAGCGGGAGGGCCCCAATGAGCAGTTCTTC
D: NA; size: NA; J: TRBJ2-1; V: TRBV27; CDR3: CANSSGTYAGISYNEQFF; DNA: TGTGCCAACAGTTCCGGGACATATGCGGGAATTTCCTACAATGAGCAGTTCTTC
D: TRBD1; size: NA; J: TRBJ2-1; V: TRBV18; CDR3: CASSPNAGTGVHEQFF; DNA: TGTGCCAGCTCACCAAACGCCGGGACAGGGGTACATGAGCAGTTCTTC
D: NA; size: NA; J: TRBJ2-5; V: TRBV7-2; CDR3: CASSFLETQYF; DNA: TGTGCCAGCAGCTTTTTAGAGACCCAGTACTTC
D: TRBD2; size: few; J: TRBJ2-5; V: TRBV18; CDR3: CASSPLTGGTAQETQYF; DNA: TGTGCCAGCTCACCCCTAACGGGGGGGACGGCACAAGAGACCCAGTACTTC